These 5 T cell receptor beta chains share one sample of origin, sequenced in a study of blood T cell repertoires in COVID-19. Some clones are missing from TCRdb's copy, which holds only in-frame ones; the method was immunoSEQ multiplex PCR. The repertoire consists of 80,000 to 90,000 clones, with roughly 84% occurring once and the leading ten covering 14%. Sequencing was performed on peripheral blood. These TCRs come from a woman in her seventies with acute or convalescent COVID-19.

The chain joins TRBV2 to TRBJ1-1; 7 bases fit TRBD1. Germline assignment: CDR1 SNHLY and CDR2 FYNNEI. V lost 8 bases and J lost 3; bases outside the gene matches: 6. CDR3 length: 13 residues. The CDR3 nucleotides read TGTGCCAGCGGAACGACAGGGTACACTGAAGCTTTCTTT. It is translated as CASGTTGYTEAFF.

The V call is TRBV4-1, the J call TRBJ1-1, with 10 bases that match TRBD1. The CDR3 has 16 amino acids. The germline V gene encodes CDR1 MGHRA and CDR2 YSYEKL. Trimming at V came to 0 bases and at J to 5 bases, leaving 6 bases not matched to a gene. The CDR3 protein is CASSQDRGQGWTEAFF. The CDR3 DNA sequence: TGCGCCAGCAGCCAAGATCGGGGACAGGGGTGGACTGAAGCTTTCTTT.

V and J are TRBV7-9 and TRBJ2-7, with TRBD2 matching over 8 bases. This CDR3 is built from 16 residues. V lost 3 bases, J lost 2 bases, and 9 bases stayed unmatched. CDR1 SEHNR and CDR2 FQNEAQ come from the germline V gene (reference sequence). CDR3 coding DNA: TGTGCCAGCAGCTTGGTCCTAGCGGGCATTACCTACGAGCAGTACGTC. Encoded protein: CASSLVLAGITYEQYV.

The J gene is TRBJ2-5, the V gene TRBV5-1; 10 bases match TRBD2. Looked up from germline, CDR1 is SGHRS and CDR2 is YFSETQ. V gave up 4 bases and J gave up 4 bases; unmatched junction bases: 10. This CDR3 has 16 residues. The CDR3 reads CASSIGLAEGVETQYF. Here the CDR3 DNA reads TGCGCCAGCAGCATTGGACTAGCGGAGGGGGTAGAGACCCAGTACTTC.

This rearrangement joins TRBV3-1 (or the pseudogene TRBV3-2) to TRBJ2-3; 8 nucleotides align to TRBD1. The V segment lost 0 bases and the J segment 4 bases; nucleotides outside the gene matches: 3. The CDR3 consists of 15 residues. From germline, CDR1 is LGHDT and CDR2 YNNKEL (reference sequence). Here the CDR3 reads CASSQEGRGPDTQYF. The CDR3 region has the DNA TGTGCCAGCAGCCAAGAAGGCAGGGGGCCAGATACGCAGTATTTT.